Each of the 24 T cell receptor beta chains below was sequenced from the same sample in a study of T cells in Graves' hyperthyroidism and ophthalmopathy. Researchers amplified the TCR beta CDR3 regions from RNA transcripts. HTBI primers drove first-round RT-PCR of the TCR CDR3. TCRdb re-derived calls from the multiplex PCR reads in MiXCR, one entry per CDR3 protein. Among 500,000 to 800,000 distinct CDR3 sequences, over 40% were seen once, and the ten largest hold less than 9.5%. Sequenced input: peripheral blood or thyroid tissue (not recorded which). Receptors originate from an adult man with Graves' disease, either hyperthyroidism or ophthalmopathy (not recorded which).

J is TRBJ1-1 and V is TRBV2, with 7 positions matching TRBD1. The CDR3 extends over 15 amino acids. Trimming at V came to 6 bases and at J to 6 bases, leaving 13 bases not matched to a gene. Germline V gene lookup returns CDR1 SNHLY and CDR2 FYNNEI. The CDR3 DNA sequence: TGTGCCAGCAGATACGACAGGGTGGTGGTCGCTGAAGCTTTCTTT. Translation: CASRYDRVVVAEAFF. Full variable domain (remainder filled in from reference TRBV2 and TRBJ1-1): EPEVTQTPSHQVTQMGQEVILRCVPISNHLYFYWYRQILGQKVEFLVSFYNNEISEKSEIFDDQFSVERPDGSNFTLKIRSTKLEDSAMYFCASRYDRVVVAEAFFGQGTRLTVV.

DNA of the CDR3: TGTGCCAGCAGCTCCCCGGACCAGCATTTT. Its translation is CASSSPDQHF. The rearrangement uses TRBV7-2 and TRBJ1-5, with no clear D. Germline CDR1 is SGHTA and CDR2 is FQGNSA. The CDR3 length is 10 residues. The V and J ends lost 4 bases and 12 bases respectively, with 7 bases between them.

This clonotype came up a few times. The rearrangement uses TRBV20-1 and TRBJ2-5; D is ambiguous. V lost 6 bases, J lost 4 bases, and 18 bases lay in between. The CDR3 is 14 residues long. CDR1 is DFQATT and CDR2 is SNEGSKA in the germline V gene (reference sequence). CDR3 in DNA: TGCAGTGCAAGTACCGTCTCTATTCTAGAGACCCAGTACTTC. The encoded protein is CSASTVSILETQYF.

This chain links TRBV29-1 with TRBJ1-1, with 9 bases identical to TRBD1. V shed 3 bases and J 1 base; nucleotides not matched to a gene: 12. Germline CDR1 and CDR2: SQVTM and ANQGSEA. This CDR3 comprises 17 residues. This CDR3 reads CSVETYRQGQGNTEAFF. CDR3 nucleotides: TGCAGCGTTGAGACCTACCGACAGGGACAGGGGAACACTGAAGCTTTCTTT.

In its sample, this clonotype was seen many times. This chain connects TRBV10-2 to TRBJ1-6, with D unclear. Trimming took 3 bases from V and 8 from J, leaving 11 bases between them. Germline V lookup: CDR1 WSHSY, CDR2 SAAADI. The CDR3 consists of 14 residues. CDR3 protein: CASSERVVDSPLHF. CDR3 DNA: TGCGCCAGCAGTGAAAGGGTTGTCGATTCACCCCTCCACTTT.

The rearrangement uses TRBV15 and TRBJ2-5; D is unclear. The CDR3 sequence is 15 residues long. Germline values: CDR1 LNHNV, CDR2 YYDKDF (reference sequence). V gave up 5 bases and J gave up 3 bases, with 16 bases separating them. CDR3 bases: TGTGCCACCAGCGTGAGACTGACCATCGAAGAGACCCAGTACTTC. The encoded protein is CATSVRLTIEETQYF.

This clonotype came up many times. The rearrangement uses TRBV25-1 and TRBJ1-2; 9 bases line up with TRBD1. The CDR3 loop spans 13 amino acids. The ends lost 6 bases at V and 4 bases at J; junction bases unmatched: 3. Germline assignment: CDR1 MGHDK and CDR2 SYGVNS. CDR3 sequence reads: CASRDRGVYGYTF. The CDR3 DNA sequence: TGTGCCAGCAGGGACAGGGGAGTCTATGGCTACACCTTC.

In the case of this clonotype: A read error may explain this, as a much larger clone is one base away. V usage is TRBV7-2 and J usage is TRBJ1-2; a possible D gene is TRBD1 (5 bases). Per germline, CDR1 SGHTA and CDR2 FQGNSA. CDR3 length equals 14 residues. CDR3 nucleotide sequence: TGTGCCGGCAGCTCCCTACGTGGGGGAAGCGGCTACACCTTC. As protein: CAGSSLRGGSGYTF.

This chain connects TRBV11-2 to TRBJ1-2; the D is unclear. This CDR3 spans 16 amino acids. CDR1 and CDR2 (germline): SGHAT, FQNNGV. The ends were cut back, 5 bases at V and 0 bases at J, with 16 bases in the middle. The CDR3 loop is CASSETTEGPNYGYTF. In DNA form, the CDR3 reads TGTGCCAGCAGCGAAACCACAGAGGGCCCTAACTATGGCTACACCTTC.

This clonotype was observed at least ten times. This CDR3 reads CASSSAEETQYF. CDR3 DNA: TGTGCCAGCAGCTCCGCCGAGGAGACCCAGTACTTC. The gene calls are TRBV7-2 and TRBJ2-5; D is unresolved. CDR3 length: 12 residues. Germline V gene sequence: CDR1 SGHTA, CDR2 FQGNSA. The V end was cut by 4 bases, the J end by 5 bases, with 8 bases between.

A remark on this clonotype: A read error may produce the germline difference seen at one junction end. The V gene is TRBV5-5, the J gene TRBJ2-7; D tentatively reads TRBD1 or TRBD2 (5 bases each). The CDR3 is 15 amino acids. Germline CDR1 is SGHKS and CDR2 is YYEKEE (reference sequence). This CDR3 reads CASRRGHGLGNEQYF. The CDR3 DNA reads as TGCGCCAGCAGACGGGGCCACGGCCTGGGGAACGAGCAGTACTTC.

In this sample, this clonotype turned up a few times. The chain combines TRBV19 with TRBJ2-7, with D possibly matching TRBD1 (5 bases). V dropped 2 bases and J dropped 0 bases, with 11 bases sitting between them. Per germline, CDR1 LNHDA and CDR2 SQIVND (reference sequence). CDR3 size: 15 residues. The CDR3 loop reads CASSIPTGNSYEQYF. The CDR3, as DNA: TGTGCCAGTAGTATACCTACAGGAAACTCCTACGAGCAGTACTTC. The whole variable domain, remainder taken from reference TRBV19 and TRBJ2-7, is DGGITQSPKYLFRKEGQNVTLSCEQNLNHDAMYWYRQDPGQGLRLIYYSQIVNDFQKGDIAEGYSVSREKKESFPLTVTSAQKNPTAFYLCASSIPTGNSYEQYFGPGTRLTVT.

The chain carries TRBV15 and TRBJ2-7; no firm D call. CDR3 size: 15 residues. The V and J ends lost 5 bases and 0 bases respectively, with 14 bases between them. Germline V gene lookup returns CDR1 LNHNV and CDR2 YYDKDF (reference sequence). The CDR3 DNA follows: TGTGCCACCAGCCCCCGTGACGGTCTCTCCTACGAGCAGTACTTC. Protein: CATSPRDGLSYEQYF.

This chain links TRBV9 with TRBJ1-4; no firm D call. The V end lost 0 bases, the J end lost 6 bases, and 12 bases lay between the germline ends. The V gene's germline CDR1 is SGDLS and CDR2 YYNGEE. CDR3 length: 15 amino acids. CDR3 sequence reads: CASSVDPGGYEKLFF. The CDR3 DNA reads as TGTGCCAGCAGCGTAGATCCTGGCGGGTATGAAAAACTGTTTTTT.

Concerning this clonotype itself: Just one base apart from a much larger clone, this may be a read error. A read error is likely, as this CDR3 ends without the conserved phenylalanine or tryptophan. The chain couples TRBV7-9 to TRBJ1-1, with a weak D call TRBD1 (5 bases). In germline, CDR1 is SEHNR, CDR2 FQNEAQ (reference sequence). This CDR3 has 13 residues. V was pared by 8 bases and J by 8 bases, with 18 bases between. In DNA, the CDR3 is TGTGCCAGCCGCCCACCTCGGGGCGCCGAAGCTTTCCTT. This translates into CASRPPRGAEAFL.

The chain couples TRBV10-1 to TRBJ1-5, with D possibly matching TRBD1 (6 bases). Germline V gene data show CDR1 as WNHNN and CDR2 as SYGVQD (reference sequence). The V end lost 4 bases, the J end lost 6 bases, and 16 bases lay between the germline ends. The CDR3 covers 15 residues. The CDR3 reads CASSAREGVSQPQHF. The CDR3 DNA follows: TGCGCCAGCAGTGCTAGAGAGGGGGTTAGTCAGCCCCAGCATTTT.

This clonotype was observed many times. V gene TRBV29-1 combines with J gene TRBJ2-7, with a weak D call TRBD1 (5 bases). V lost 2 bases to trimming and J lost 7 bases, with 15 bases between them. The CDR3 totals 13 residues. Germline lookup yields CDR1 SQVTM and CDR2 ANQGSEA. This CDR3 reads CSVESAGKGEQYF. The DNA of the CDR3 is TGCAGCGTTGAATCTGCTGGGAAGGGGGAGCAGTACTTC.

This rearrangement joins TRBV14 to TRBJ1-5; D is perhaps TRBD1 (5 bases). The CDR3 contains 14 residues. The germline CDR1 and CDR2 sequences are SGHDN and FVKESK. V lost 6 bases to trimming and J lost 4 bases, with 13 bases between them. CDR3 region: CASSLSGKNQPQHF. CDR3 DNA sequence: TGTGCCAGCAGTTTGTCAGGGAAGAATCAGCCCCAGCATTTT.

This clonotype was seen just once. An end of the junction differs from the germline gene, which may be a read error. V gene TRBV2 combines with J gene TRBJ1-5; 8 bases map to TRBD1. Germline V lookup: CDR1 SNHLY, CDR2 FYNNEI. The length of the CDR3 is 15 residues. CDR3 protein: CASSKATGANQPQHF. CDR3 in DNA: TGTGCCAGCAGTAAAGCGACAGGGGCTAATCAGCCCCAGCATTTT.

The V gene is TRBV2, the J gene TRBJ2-5; 8 bases are shared with TRBD2. From germline, CDR1 is SNHLY and CDR2 FYNNEI. This CDR3 is built from 15 residues. J was trimmed by 5 bases and V by 7 bases; bases with no gene match: 12. The chain's CDR3 is CASTPSGGGGETQYF. CDR3 coding DNA: TGTGCCAGCACCCCCTCGGGGGGGGGAGGGGAGACCCAGTACTTC.

The chain has TRBV7-3 and TRBJ2-7; TRBD1 aligns across 9 bases. CDR1 SGHTA and CDR2 FQGTGA come from the germline V gene. This CDR3 comprises 12 residues. J lost 3 bases, V lost 8 bases, and 2 bases had no gene match. CDR3 protein: CASLDRGYEQYF. The CDR3 coding sequence is TGTGCCAGCCTGGACAGGGGCTACGAGCAGTACTTC.

This clonotype was counted many times. The V and J genes are TRBV5-1 and TRBJ1-4; TRBD1 might be the D (6 bases). The CDR3 totals 14 residues. CDR1 is SGHRS, CDR2 YFSETQ, per germline. Between the trimmed V and J ends, which lost 0 bases and 5 bases, there was a span of 8 bases. The CDR3 sequence is CASSLEGVNEKLFF. CDR3 in DNA: TGCGCCAGCAGCTTGGAGGGGGTCAATGAAAAACTGTTTTTT.

The chain combines TRBV11-1 with TRBJ1-5, with D perhaps matching TRBD1 (5 bases). The CDR3 contains 12 residues. V lost 11 bases and J 4 bases, leaving 12 bases between the germline ends. Germline CDR1 reads SGHAT; CDR2 reads FQDESV (reference sequence). The CDR3 sequence: CAWGRSNQPQHF. The CDR3 nucleotides are TGTGCCTGGGGACGGTCAAATCAGCCCCAGCATTTT.

As for this clonotype: The conserved phenylalanine or tryptophan is not found at the CDR3 terminus, so this likely reflects a read error. No DNA is shown, since the ends of the CDR3 on it are uncertain; the CDR3 is the one TCRdb lists. This rearrangement joins TRBV2 to TRBJ2-5. The CDR3 spans 9 residues, counting both ends. From germline, CDR1 is SNHLY and CDR2 FYNNEI. The CDR3 loop is CASRRTQNT.